A single sample is the source of the 10 T cell receptor beta chains below, sequenced in a study of PD-1 blockade in classical Hodgkin lymphoma. Time point given: cycle 4 day 1 (C4D1), after 5 to 7 weeks of nivolumab. Every one of the patients relapsed after autologous stem cell transplantation (brentuximab vedotin exposure was variable). The protocol was immunoSEQ multiplex PCR, while the TCRdb copy is restricted to in-frame clones and leaves out a portion. The sample lists more than 3,000 clones, around 70% occurring once. Sample: peripheral blood mononuclear cells (PBMCs), taken before the fourth cycle of nivolumab. Receptors originate from a human donor with classical Hodgkin lymphoma.

This clone was recorded only once. The V call is TRBV13, the J call TRBJ2-1, with D hard to call. This CDR3 has 14 residues. V lost 2 bases and J 8 bases, leaving 13 bases between the germline ends. The germline V gene has CDR1 PRHDT and CDR2 FYEKMQ (reference sequence). The CDR3 bases are TGTGCCAGCAGCTTACCTGGGCCCGAGGATGAGCAGTTCTTC. Protein product: CASSLPGPEDEQFF.

The CDR3, as DNA: TGTGCCAGCAGCGCGTCATCTAGCGGGGGTTTCACAGATACGCAGTATTTT. Encoded protein: CASSASSSGGFTDTQYF. The chain employs TRBV11-2 and TRBJ2-3, with 10 bases fitting TRBD2. The length of the CDR3 is 17 residues. With 5 bases clipped from V and 2 bases from J, the junction kept 10 bases outside the gene matches. Per the germline V gene, CDR1 is SGHAT and CDR2 is FQNNGV.

The gene calls are TRBV6-1 and TRBJ2-3; the D gene could be TRBD1 or TRBD2 (5 bases each). This CDR3 has 15 amino acids. Looked up from germline, CDR1 is MNHNS and CDR2 is SASEGT. With 4 bases removed from V and 1 base from J, the gap between germline ends came to 12 bases. The CDR3, as DNA: TGTGCCAGCAGTGTAACCTGGGACGGCACAGATACGCAGTATTTT. It encodes CASSVTWDGTDTQYF.

The rearrangement uses TRBV6-1 and TRBJ2-3; D is undetermined. V was cut by 1 base and J by 0 bases, with 8 bases left in between. Per the germline V gene, CDR1 is MNHNS and CDR2 is SASEGT. This CDR3 is 15 amino acids long. In nucleotides, the CDR3 is TGTGCCAGCAGTGAAGGTGCAGCCAGCACAGATACGCAGTATTTT. Its translation: CASSEGAASTDTQYF.

This rearrangement joins TRBV10-3 to TRBJ2-1, with 7 bases aligning to TRBD2. After removal of 2 bases from V and 10 bases from J, the junction contained 8 bases not matched to a gene. CDR3 length: 14 amino acids. CDR1 and CDR2 from the germline V gene are ENHRY and SYGVKD. CDR3 loop: CAISENPTSDEQFF. CDR3 DNA: TGTGCCATCAGTGAGAATCCTACTAGCGACGAGCAGTTCTTC.

In its sample, this clone was seen once. The chain has TRBV10-2 and TRBJ2-3; 10 nucleotides align to TRBD2. Germline V gene sequence: CDR1 WSHSY, CDR2 SAAADI. V shed 3 bases, J shed 4 bases, and the junction held 10 bases outside the gene matches. The CDR3 runs to 17 residues. CDR3 nucleotide sequence: TGCGCCAGCAGTGAAACAGGAGCGGGAGGGTGGGCAGATACGCAGTATTTT. This sequence encodes CASSETGAGGWADTQYF.

This chain links TRBV7-9 with TRBJ1-1; 7 positions match TRBD1. The CDR3 covers 13 residues. Germline CDR1 reads SEHNR; CDR2 reads FQNEAQ (reference sequence). The V segment lost 4 bases and the J segment 4 bases; nucleotides outside the gene matches: 3. CDR3 nucleotide sequence: TGTGCCAGCAGCTGGGGGACAGCCACTGAAGCTTTCTTT. It is translated as CASSWGTATEAFF.

This clone showed up just once. The chain combines TRBV27 with TRBJ2-1; the D gene is possibly TRBD1 (5 bases). V was clipped by 5 bases and J by 0 bases, with 14 bases between them. The CDR3 has 16 amino acids. Germline CDR1 is MNHEY and CDR2 is SMNVEV (reference sequence). CDR3 residues: CASSTALGASYNEQFF. In DNA, the CDR3 is TGTGCCAGCAGTACTGCGCTAGGGGCCTCCTACAATGAGCAGTTCTTC.

The gene calls are TRBV10-3 and TRBJ2-7, with 12 bases fitting TRBD1. The CDR3 covers 15 residues. Germline V gene sequence: CDR1 ENHRY, CDR2 SYGVKD. V was pared by 6 bases and J by 2 bases, with 5 bases of the junction left unmatched. CDR3 in DNA: TGTGCCATCAGACCGGGACAGGGGGCACCCTACGAGCAGTACTTC. Encoded protein: CAIRPGQGAPYEQYF.

J is TRBJ2-1 and V is TRBV9, with 14 bases lining up with TRBD2. The V gene's germline CDR1 is SGDLS and CDR2 YYNGEE. The CDR3 is made up of 15 amino acids. V lost 4 bases to trimming and J lost 9 bases; unmatched junction nucleotides: 6. CDR3 loop: CASSQGLAGVGEQFF. CDR3 nucleotides: TGTGCCAGCAGCCAGGGACTAGCGGGAGTTGGTGAGCAGTTCTTC.